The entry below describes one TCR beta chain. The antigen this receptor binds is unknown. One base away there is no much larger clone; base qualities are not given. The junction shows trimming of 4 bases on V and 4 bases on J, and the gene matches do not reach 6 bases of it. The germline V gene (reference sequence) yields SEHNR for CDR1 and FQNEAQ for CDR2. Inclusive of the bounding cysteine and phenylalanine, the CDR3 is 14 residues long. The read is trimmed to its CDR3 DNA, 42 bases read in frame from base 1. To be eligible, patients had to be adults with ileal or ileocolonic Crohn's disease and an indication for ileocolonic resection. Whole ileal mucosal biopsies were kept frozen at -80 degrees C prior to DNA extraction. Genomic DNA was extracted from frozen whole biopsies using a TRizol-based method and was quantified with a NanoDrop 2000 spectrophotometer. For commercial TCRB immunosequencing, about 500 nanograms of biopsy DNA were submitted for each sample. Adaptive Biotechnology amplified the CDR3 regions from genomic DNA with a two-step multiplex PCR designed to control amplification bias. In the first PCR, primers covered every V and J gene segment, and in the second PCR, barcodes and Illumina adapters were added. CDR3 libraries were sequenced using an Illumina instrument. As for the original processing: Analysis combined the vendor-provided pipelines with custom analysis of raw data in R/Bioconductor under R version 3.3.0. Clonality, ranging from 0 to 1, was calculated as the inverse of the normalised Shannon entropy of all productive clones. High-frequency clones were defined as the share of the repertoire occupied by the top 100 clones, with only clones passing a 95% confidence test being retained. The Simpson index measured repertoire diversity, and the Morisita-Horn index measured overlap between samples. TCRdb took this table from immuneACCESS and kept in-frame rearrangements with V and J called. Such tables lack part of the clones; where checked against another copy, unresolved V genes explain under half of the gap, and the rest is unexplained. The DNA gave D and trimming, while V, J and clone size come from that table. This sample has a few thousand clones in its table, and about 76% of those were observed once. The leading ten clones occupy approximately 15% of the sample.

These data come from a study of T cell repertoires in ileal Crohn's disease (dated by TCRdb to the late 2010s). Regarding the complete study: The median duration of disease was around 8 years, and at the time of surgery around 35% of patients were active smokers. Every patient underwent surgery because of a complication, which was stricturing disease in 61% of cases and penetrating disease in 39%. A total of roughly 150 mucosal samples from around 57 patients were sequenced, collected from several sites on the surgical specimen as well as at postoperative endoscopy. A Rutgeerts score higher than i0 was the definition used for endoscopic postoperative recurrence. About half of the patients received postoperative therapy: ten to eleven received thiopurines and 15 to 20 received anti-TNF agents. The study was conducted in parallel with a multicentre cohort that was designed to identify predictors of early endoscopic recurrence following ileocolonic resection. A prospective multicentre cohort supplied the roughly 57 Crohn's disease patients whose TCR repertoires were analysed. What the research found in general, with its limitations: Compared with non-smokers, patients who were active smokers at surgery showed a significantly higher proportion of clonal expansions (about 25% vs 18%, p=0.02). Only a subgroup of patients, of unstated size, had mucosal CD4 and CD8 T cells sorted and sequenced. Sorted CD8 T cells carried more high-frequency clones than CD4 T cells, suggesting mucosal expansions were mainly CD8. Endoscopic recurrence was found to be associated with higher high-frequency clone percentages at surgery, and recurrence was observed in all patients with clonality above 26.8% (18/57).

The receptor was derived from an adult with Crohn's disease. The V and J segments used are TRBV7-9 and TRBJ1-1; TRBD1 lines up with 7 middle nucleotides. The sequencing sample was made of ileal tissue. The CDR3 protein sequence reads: CASSSGTAGTEAFF. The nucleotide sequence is TGTGCCAGCAGCTCGGGGACAGCAGGCACTGAAGCTTTCTTT.